The clone carrying this TCR beta chain appeared once. The antigen remains undetermined. Using immunoSEQ multiplex PCR, the repertoire was profiled, and TCRdb retains in-frame clones only, with some absent. The sample lists about 81,000 clones; 70% to 90% were seen once. This record comes from a study of graft-versus-host responses after intestinal transplantation. Germline CDR1 is SGDLS and CDR2 is YYNGEE. Trimming took 4 bases from V and 0 from J, leaving 9 bases between them. The CDR3 totals 14 residues. This clonotype was obtained from a human donor who received an intestinal transplant. Sequencing used unstimulated CD4+ T cells sorted from spleen or lymph node cells, obtained before intestinal transplant. V gene TRBV9 combines with J gene TRBJ2-3; D uncertain. The CDR3 DNA follows: TGTGCCAGCAGCTTCTCGACTAGCACAGATACGCAGTATTTT. Protein product: CASSFSTSTDTQYF. Full variable domain (missing parts from reference TRBV9 and TRBJ2-3): DSGVTQTPKHLITATGQRVTLRCSPRSGDLSVYWYQQSLDQGLQFLIQYYNGEERAKGNILERFSAQQFPDLHSELNLSSLELGDSALYFCASSFSTSTDTQYFGPGTRLTVL.